These 30 T cell receptor beta chains were sequenced from one sample in a study of shared clonotypes between healthy human individuals. Measured with immunoSEQ multiplex PCR; TCRdb has only the in-frame clones, and not every one. The sample shows about 2.4 million clones, approximately 94% of them seen only once. Material: naive CD4+ T cells sorted from blood. Subset denoted: CD45RA+ positively selected. All receptors derive from a man younger than 35 in good health.

The gene calls are TRBV19 and TRBJ1-2, with 8 nucleotides matching TRBD1. The CDR3 has 13 amino acids. Germline loops: CDR1 LNHDA, CDR2 SQIVND (reference sequence). Germline trimming cut 6 bases from V and 3 bases from J; bases unmatched to any gene: 3. The CDR3 DNA follows: TGTGCCAGTAGCCAGACAGGGGACTATGGCTACACCTTC. Amino acids: CASSQTGDYGYTF.

The gene calls are TRBV19 and TRBJ2-7; TRBD1 aligns across 7 bases. Losses at the gene ends were 5 bases for V and 6 bases for J; bases not matched to a gene: 13. Germline values: CDR1 LNHDA, CDR2 SQIVND (reference sequence). The CDR3 runs to 15 residues. CDR3 sequence: CASSLPGTVPGEQYF. The DNA of the CDR3 is TGTGCCAGTAGTCTTCCCGGGACAGTCCCCGGCGAGCAGTACTTC.

The count of this clone is one. The V gene is TRBV21-1, the J gene TRBJ2-6. TRBV21-1 is given as a pseudogene. The CDR3 covers 16 residues. The CDR3 bases are TGTGCCATCACTGACCGGCGCTTCTCTGGGGCCAACGTCCTGACTTTC. It codes for CAITDRRFSGANVLTF.

The chain has TRBV11-3 and TRBJ1-2; D gene unclear. The CDR3 runs 16 residues. The germline V gene encodes CDR1 SGHNT and CDR2 YENEEA. Between the trimmed V and J ends, which lost 1 base and 8 bases, there was a span of 20 bases. DNA of the CDR3: TGTGCCAGCAGCTTAGCCCTCCGGGCAATCTATAGAGGCTACACCTTC. Protein product: CASSLALRAIYRGYTF. The variable domain in full, with the rest retrieved from reference TRBV11-3 and TRBJ1-2, is EAGVVQSPRYKIIEKKQPVAFWCNPISGHNTLYWYLQNLGQGPELLIRYENEEAVDDSQLPKDRFSAERLKGVDSTLKIQPAELGDSAVYLCASSLALRAIYRGYTFGSGTRLTVV.

This chain uses TRBV6-4 with TRBJ1-5, with 7 bases aligning to TRBD1. Trimming removed 2 bases from V and 1 base from J; junction bases left unmatched: 8. Germline CDR1 and CDR2: MRHNA and SNTAGT. This CDR3 region has 17 residues. CDR3 residues: CASSDTGYRGSNQPQHF. The CDR3 DNA sequence: TGTGCCAGCAGTGACACGGGGTACAGGGGAAGCAATCAGCCCCAGCATTTT.

The chain uses TRBV28 and TRBJ1-2, with 8 bases matching TRBD1. The CDR3 contains 12 residues. Per the germline V gene, CDR1 is MDHEN and CDR2 is SYDVKM. Germline trimming cut 6 bases from V and 4 bases from J; bases unmatched to any gene: 1. For the CDR3, the DNA is TGTGCCAGCAGCGACAGGGGCTATGGCTACACCTTC. Its protein product is CASSDRGYGYTF.

Concerning this clone itself: Other DNA sequences within the sample encode an identical CDR3. The chain uses TRBV6-6 and TRBJ1-1; a weak D match, TRBD1 (5 bases). The germline V gene has CDR1 MNHNY and CDR2 SVGAGI (reference sequence). Trimming stripped 2 bases from V and 9 bases from J, with 10 bases between. This CDR3 is built from 12 residues. The CDR3 reads CASSYEGRQAFF. The DNA for the CDR3 is TGTGCCAGCAGTTACGAGGGGCGTCAAGCTTTCTTT.

The rearrangement joins TRBV11-2 to TRBJ1-4; possible D gene TRBD1, 6 bases. The ends were cut back, 1 base at V and 3 bases at J, with 12 bases in the middle. The CDR3 contains 16 residues. Germline CDR1 reads SGHAT; CDR2 reads FQNNGV. CDR3: CASSLGKRGANEKLFF. CDR3 sequence (DNA): TGTGCCAGCAGCTTAGGGAAGAGGGGGGCTAATGAAAAACTGTTTTTT. The whole variable domain, filled in from reference TRBV11-2 and TRBJ1-4, reads EAGVAQSPRYKIIEKRQSVAFWCNPISGHATLYWYQQILGQGPKLLIQFQNNGVVDDSQLPKDRFSAERLKGVDSTLKIQPAKLEDSAVYLCASSLGKRGANEKLFFGSGTQLSVL.

The J gene is TRBJ2-5, the V gene TRBV19; 8 nucleotides align to TRBD2. This CDR3 region has 12 residues. Germline trimming cut 9 bases from V and 5 bases from J; bases unmatched to any gene: 5. Germline CDR1 is LNHDA and CDR2 is SQIVND (reference sequence). CDR3 protein: CASGGGGETQYF. In DNA, the CDR3 is TGTGCCAGCGGGGGGGGCGGTGAGACCCAGTACTTC.

The chain links TRBV5-1 to TRBJ2-1, with 9 bases lining up with TRBD2. The CDR3 sequence is 17 residues long. Trimming took 0 bases from V and 4 from J; bases not matched to a gene: 8. Germline V gives CDR1 SGHRS, CDR2 YFSETQ. The CDR3 DNA follows: TGCGCCAGCAGCTTGGACCGACCTAGCGGGGATTACAATGAGCAGTTCTTC. Its translation is CASSLDRPSGDYNEQFF.

The V call is TRBV5-1, the J call TRBJ2-1; D not resolved. The CDR3 spans 12 residues. V gave up 1 base and J gave up 9 bases, with 8 bases separating them. CDR1 and CDR2 (germline): SGHRS, YFSETQ. CDR3 residues: CASSLKGTEQFF. In DNA form, the CDR3 reads TGCGCCAGCAGCTTGAAGGGTACTGAGCAGTTCTTC.

The chain has TRBV28 and TRBJ2-2; tentatively, D is TRBD1 (6 bases). This CDR3 has 14 amino acids. CDR1 is MDHEN, CDR2 SYDVKM, per germline. V was pared by 6 bases and J by 6 bases, with 14 bases between. CDR3 protein: CASSVAQGPGELFF. The CDR3 DNA reads as TGTGCCAGCAGCGTAGCACAGGGACCCGGGGAGCTGTTTTTT.

The chain joins TRBV5-1 to TRBJ2-7; 7 bases align to TRBD1. The CDR3 sequence is 15 residues long. J lost 5 bases, V lost 3 bases, and 11 bases had no gene match. Germline V gene sequence: CDR1 SGHRS, CDR2 YFSETQ. This CDR3 is CASSSGQVPLDEQYF. The CDR3 DNA follows: TGCGCCAGCAGCTCAGGACAGGTCCCGTTGGACGAGCAGTACTTC.

The chain combines TRBV2 with TRBJ1-1, with D tentatively TRBD1 (5 bases). The germline V gene encodes CDR1 SNHLY and CDR2 FYNNEI. The CDR3 runs 12 residues. The V end was cut by 6 bases, the J end by 7 bases, with 12 bases between. The CDR3 reads CASRYRKIEAFF. In DNA form, the CDR3 reads TGTGCCAGCAGATACAGGAAAATTGAAGCTTTCTTT.

V usage is TRBV7-2 and J usage is TRBJ1-2; D is ambiguous. The CDR3 is made up of 13 amino acids. The germline gives CDR1 SGHTA, CDR2 FQGNSA. Trimming took off 3 bases at V and 6 bases at J, with 11 bases between the two ends. CDR3 sequence (DNA): TGTGCCAGCAGCTTGGAGGATATCGATGGCTACACCTTC. Translating it yields CASSLEDIDGYTF. Based on the CDR3 plus reference TRBV7-2 and TRBJ1-2, the full variable domain is GAGVSQSPSNKVTEKGKDVELRCDPISGHTALYWYRQSLGQGLEFLIYFQGNSAPDKSGLPSDRFSAERTGGSVSTLTIQRTQQEDSAVYLCASSLEDIDGYTFGSGTRLTVV.

The rearrangement uses TRBV18 and TRBJ2-1; D is ambiguous. CDR1 and CDR2 (germline): KGHSH, LQKENI. With 6 bases removed from V and 10 bases from J, the gap between germline ends came to 10 bases. This CDR3 spans 11 amino acids. In nucleotides, the CDR3 is TGTGCCAGCTCCCCTTCCTGGGAGCAGTTCTTC. This sequence encodes CASSPSWEQFF.

In this sample, this clone turned up once. V and J are TRBV4-1 and TRBJ2-1; 10 bases are a match to TRBD1. The germline V gene encodes CDR1 MGHRA and CDR2 YSYEKL. The CDR3 is 21 residues long. After removal of 2 bases from V and 5 bases from J, the junction contained 21 bases not matched to a gene. The CDR3 spells CASSQPPPGQGLGSANNEQFF. CDR3 DNA sequence: TGCGCCAGCAGCCAACCTCCCCCGGGACAGGGGTTGGGGAGCGCCAACAATGAGCAGTTCTTC.

The chain carries TRBV27 and TRBJ1-1; 8 bases line up with TRBD1. CDR1 is MNHEY, CDR2 SMNVEV, per germline (reference sequence). Unmatched junction bases numbered 20, after V lost 8 bases and J lost 0 bases. The CDR3 extends over 19 amino acids. The DNA for the CDR3 is TGTGCCAGCCGTTACAGGGGGTCGCCTTGGACCCCCATGAACACTGAAGCTTTCTTT. Its translation is CASRYRGSPWTPMNTEAFF.

The V call is TRBV25-1, the J call TRBJ1-1; D is uncertain. The CDR3 contains 11 residues. V was trimmed by 2 bases and J by 7 bases, leaving 5 bases between them. Germline CDR1 is MGHDK and CDR2 is SYGVNS. CDR3: CASSERSEAFF. CDR3 DNA sequence: TGTGCCAGCAGTGAACGGAGTGAAGCTTTCTTT.

The chain couples TRBV5-4 to TRBJ1-4; D is possibly TRBD1 (5 bases). This CDR3 contains 16 residues. Deletions cut 4 bases from V and 5 bases from J, with 18 bases between. CDR1 and CDR2 (germline): SGHNT, YYREEE (reference sequence). CDR3 region: CASSRETGVANEKLFF. In DNA, the CDR3 is TGTGCCAGCAGCCGAGAAACGGGGGTGGCAAATGAAAAACTGTTTTTT.

The chain is built from TRBV2 and TRBJ2-7, with D possibly TRBD2 on 6 matching bases. Germline V CDR1 and CDR2: SNHLY, FYNNEI. This CDR3 has 12 amino acids. The V end was cut by 8 bases, the J end by 2 bases, with 10 bases between. This CDR3 reads CASGRRAYEQYF. The CDR3 DNA sequence: TGTGCCAGCGGGAGGAGGGCCTACGAGCAGTACTTC.

This clone was observed once. J is TRBJ2-1 and V is TRBV27, with D perhaps TRBD1 or TRBD2 (6 bases each). Germline V gene sequence: CDR1 MNHEY, CDR2 SMNVEV (reference sequence). Trimming shortened V by 3 bases and J by 0 bases, and 18 bases separated the two germline ends. There are 18 residues in the CDR3. CDR3 coding DNA: TGTGCCAGCAGTTTGAAGAGGGGGAGGCTGAGCTCCTACAATGAGCAGTTCTTC. Translation: CASSLKRGRLSSYNEQFF.

This rearrangement joins TRBV28 to TRBJ1-2; D might be TRBD1 (5 bases). Per germline, CDR1 MDHEN and CDR2 SYDVKM. Trimming pared 4 bases from V and 5 bases from J, leaving 20 bases between. CDR3 length: 16 residues. The CDR3 is CASSSSRSGGKYGYTF. In DNA form, the CDR3 reads TGTGCCAGCAGTTCCTCAAGAAGCGGGGGGAAATATGGCTACACCTTC.

The rearrangement joins TRBV6-6 to TRBJ2-3, with 9 bases lining up with TRBD1. In germline, CDR1 is MNHNY, CDR2 SVGAGI (reference sequence). This CDR3 comprises 15 residues. Trimming took 5 bases from V and 5 from J; bases not matched to a gene: 8. CDR3 region: CASSPGQGILDTQYF. CDR3 nucleotide sequence: TGTGCCAGCAGTCCGGGACAGGGAATACTAGATACGCAGTATTTT.

The rearrangement uses TRBV5-5 and TRBJ1-1; D not certain. The CDR3 runs 15 residues. Trimming cost V 2 bases and J 1 base, with 12 bases left between them. From germline, CDR1 is SGHKS and CDR2 YYEKEE (reference sequence). DNA of the CDR3: TGTGCCAGCAGCTTAGTTGTGTCGAGGAACACTGAAGCTTTCTTT. It is translated as CASSLVVSRNTEAFF.

This chain uses TRBV13 with TRBJ2-7, with 7 bases that match TRBD2. The CDR3 runs to 14 residues. Germline values: CDR1 PRHDT, CDR2 FYEKMQ (reference sequence). Losses at the gene ends were 0 bases for V and 4 bases for J; bases not matched to a gene: 3. The CDR3 sequence: CASSLGREKYEQYF. DNA for the CDR3: TGTGCCAGCAGCTTAGGGCGGGAGAAATACGAGCAGTACTTC.

J is TRBJ1-3 and V is TRBV13; 7 bases align to TRBD1. This CDR3 is 13 amino acids long. Losses at the gene ends were 8 bases for V and 0 bases for J; bases not matched to a gene: 1. The V gene's germline CDR1 is PRHDT and CDR2 FYEKMQ (reference sequence). For the CDR3, the DNA is TGTGCCAGCGAGGGGGCCTCTGGAAACACCATATATTTT. Translating it yields CASEGASGNTIYF.

The V gene is TRBV11-2, the J gene TRBJ2-3; D remains ambiguous. This CDR3 is built from 13 residues. Trimming shortened V by 2 bases and J by 2 bases, and 5 bases separated the two germline ends. Germline-derived CDR1 and CDR2 are SGHAT and FQNNGV. The CDR3 here is CASSLPDTDTQYF. Written as DNA, the CDR3 is TGTGCCAGCAGCTTACCGGACACAGATACGCAGTATTTT.

CDR3 sequence reads: CASSLPPHETQYF. For the CDR3, the DNA is TGTGCCAGCAGCTTACCCCCTCACGAGACCCAGTACTTC. The chain employs TRBV5-4 and TRBJ2-5, with D unresolved. The CDR3 loop spans 13 amino acids. Trimming pared 2 bases from V and 5 bases from J, leaving 10 bases between. Germline-derived CDR1 and CDR2 are SGHNT and YYREEE (reference sequence).

V usage is TRBV5-1 and J usage is TRBJ2-5; 9 bases map to TRBD2. CDR3 length: 16 residues. J was trimmed by 2 bases and V by 3 bases; bases with no gene match: 8. The germline V gene encodes CDR1 SGHRS and CDR2 YFSETQ. Here the CDR3 reads CASSSGSGSLQETQYF. The CDR3 nucleotides are TGCGCCAGCAGCTCCGGTAGCGGGAGCCTACAAGAGACCCAGTACTTC. Complete variable domain (other parts from reference TRBV5-1 and TRBJ2-5): KAGVTQTPRYLIKTRGQQVTLSCSPISGHRSVSWYQQTPGQGLQFLFEYFSETQRNKGNFPGRFSGRQFSNSRSEMNVSTLELGDSALYLCASSSGSGSLQETQYFGPGTRLLVL.